A selection of T cell receptor beta chains follows, all from one sample in a study of a mutant IDH1 vaccine in newly diagnosed glioma. Clones were read by immunoSEQ multiplex PCR, and TCRdb kept only the in-frame ones, dropping some. The repertoire includes some 61,000 clones, 65% to 90% of them detected once, and 2.9% sits in the top ten. The sample here was PBMCs, taken from a glioma patient treated with radiotherapy, temozolomide or both. Receptor source: a man between 25 and 39 years old with glioma. The CDR3 runs from the conserved cysteine through the conserved F or W. A D gene is named only where the DNA matches it firmly. Expanded clones get a size class; other rows say once, few or many, or leave the size out.

abundance: .; j_gene: TRBJ1-6; v_gene: TRBV6-6; d_gene: TRBD1; CDR3aa: CASSPPGQGSPLHF; CDR3nt: TGTGCCAGCAGCCCACCGGGACAGGGGTCACCCCTCCACTTT
abundance: .; j_gene: TRBJ1-3; v_gene: TRBV7-6; d_gene: .; CDR3aa: CASSPPAGNTIYF; CDR3nt: TGTGCCAGCAGCCCCCCGGCTGGAAACACCATATATTTT
abundance: .; j_gene: TRBJ2-7; v_gene: TRBV19; d_gene: .; CDR3aa: CASSIAVPAYEQYF; CDR3nt: TGTGCCAGTAGTATTGCCGTTCCCGCCTACGAGCAGTACTTC
abundance: few; j_gene: TRBJ2-3; v_gene: TRBV9; d_gene: TRBD2; CDR3aa: CASSVGGGNTYTQYF; CDR3nt: TGTGCCAGCAGCGTAGGCGGGGGAAACACATATACGCAGTATTTT
abundance: once; j_gene: TRBJ2-6; v_gene: TRBV15; d_gene: TRBD1; CDR3aa: CATSRARDRLLSGANVLTF; CDR3nt: TGTGCCACCAGCAGAGCTCGGGACAGGTTGCTCTCTGGGGCCAACGTCCTGACTTTC
abundance: .; j_gene: TRBJ1-4; v_gene: TRBV6-5; d_gene: .; CDR3aa: CASSYRGNNEKLFF; CDR3nt: TGTGCCAGCAGTTACAGGGGTAATAATGAAAAACTGTTTTTT
abundance: .; j_gene: TRBJ1-1; v_gene: TRBV12-5; d_gene: TRBD1; CDR3aa: CASGLAITGTGGDTEAFF; CDR3nt: TGTGCTAGTGGTTTGGCGATAACCGGGACAGGGGGAGACACTGAAGCTTTCTTT
abundance: .; j_gene: TRBJ2-5; v_gene: TRBV6-1; d_gene: .; CDR3aa: CASSVLAIETQYF; CDR3nt: TGTGCCAGCAGTGTGCTAGCAATAGAGACCCAGTACTTC
abundance: .; j_gene: TRBJ1-6; v_gene: TRBV2; d_gene: .; CDR3aa: CASSEGGSSYNSPLHF; CDR3nt: TGTGCCAGCAGTGAAGGAGGGAGCTCCTATAATTCACCCCTCCACTTT
abundance: .; j_gene: TRBJ2-3; v_gene: TRBV5-4; d_gene: .; CDR3aa: CASSLAAGPDTQYF; CDR3nt: TGTGCCAGCAGCTTGGCGGCGGGGCCAGATACGCAGTATTTT
abundance: .; j_gene: TRBJ2-3; v_gene: TRBV19; d_gene: TRBD1; CDR3aa: CASRLPGQGTDTQYF; CDR3nt: TGTGCCAGTAGGCTGCCGGGACAGGGGACAGATACGCAGTATTTT
abundance: few; j_gene: TRBJ1-6; v_gene: TRBV7-6; d_gene: TRBD1; CDR3aa: CASSLGGTVNSPLHF; CDR3nt: TGTGCCAGCAGCTTAGGGGGGACAGTCAATTCACCCCTCCACTTT
abundance: .; j_gene: TRBJ1-1; v_gene: TRBV7-8; d_gene: .; CDR3aa: CASSLYSPRQERNTEAFF; CDR3nt: TGTGCCAGCAGCTTATATTCCCCTCGACAGGAGAGGAACACTGAAGCTTTCTTT
abundance: .; j_gene: TRBJ2-1; v_gene: TRBV14; d_gene: TRBD2; CDR3aa: CASSQDVPLAGEYEQFF; CDR3nt: TGTGCCAGCAGCCAAGATGTGCCCCTAGCGGGGGAGTATGAGCAGTTCTTC
abundance: .; j_gene: TRBJ2-5; v_gene: TRBV7-9; d_gene: .; CDR3aa: CASSLISGIQETQYF; CDR3nt: TGTGCCAGCAGCTTAATATCAGGGATCCAAGAGACCCAGTACTTC
abundance: .; j_gene: TRBJ1-1; v_gene: TRBV4-1; d_gene: .; CDR3aa: CASSPSKWAEAFF; CDR3nt: TGCGCCAGCAGCCCTAGTAAGTGGGCTGAAGCTTTCTTT
abundance: .; j_gene: TRBJ1-6; v_gene: TRBV7-6; d_gene: .; CDR3aa: CASSPFTQTTSPLHF; CDR3nt: TGTGCCAGCAGCCCCTTTACTCAGACCACTTCACCCCTCCACTTT
abundance: .; j_gene: TRBJ1-2; v_gene: TRBV30; d_gene: TRBD1; CDR3aa: CAWSVGTGANYGYTF; CDR3nt: TGTGCCTGGAGTGTTGGGACAGGGGCTAACTATGGCTACACCTTC
abundance: .; j_gene: TRBJ1-1; v_gene: TRBV29-1; d_gene: .; CDR3aa: CSAKQKNTEAFF; CDR3nt: TGCAGCGCCAAACAGAAGAACACTGAAGCTTTCTTT
abundance: .; j_gene: TRBJ2-2; v_gene: TRBV5-6; d_gene: TRBD2; CDR3aa: CASSLSGGNTGELFF; CDR3nt: TGTGCCAGCAGCTTGAGCGGGGGGAACACCGGGGAGCTGTTTTTT
abundance: .; j_gene: TRBJ2-3; v_gene: TRBV6-5; d_gene: TRBD2; CDR3aa: CASSRRAGGAGTQYF; CDR3nt: TGTGCCAGCAGCCGCCGAGCGGGGGGGGCCGGTACGCAGTATTTT
abundance: .; j_gene: TRBJ2-7; v_gene: TRBV5-6; d_gene: TRBD1; CDR3aa: CASSHIGTGAHEQYF; CDR3nt: TGTGCCAGCAGCCACATCGGGACAGGGGCCCACGAGCAGTACTTC
abundance: few; j_gene: TRBJ1-5; v_gene: TRBV6-1; d_gene: .; CDR3aa: CASSEGGINQPQHF; CDR3nt: TGTGCCAGCAGTGAAGGCGGGATTAATCAGCCCCAGCATTTT
abundance: .; j_gene: TRBJ2-1; v_gene: TRBV7-9; d_gene: .; CDR3aa: CASSLAFSYNEQFF; CDR3nt: TGTGCCAGCAGCTTAGCCTTCTCCTACAATGAGCAGTTCTTC
abundance: .; j_gene: TRBJ1-1; v_gene: TRBV5-4; d_gene: .; CDR3aa: CASSLGTSGTEAFF; CDR3nt: TGTGCCAGCAGCCTCGGGACCTCGGGGACTGAAGCTTTCTTT
abundance: once; j_gene: TRBJ2-2; v_gene: TRBV10-3; d_gene: .; CDR3aa: CAISRVTGELFF; CDR3nt: TGTGCCATCAGTAGGGTCACCGGGGAGCTGTTTTTT
abundance: .; j_gene: TRBJ1-4; v_gene: TRBV4-2; d_gene: .; CDR3aa: CASSQDQSNEKLFF; CDR3nt: TGTGCCAGCAGCCAAGATCAATCTAATGAAAAACTGTTTTTT
abundance: .; j_gene: TRBJ1-5; v_gene: TRBV10-3; d_gene: .; CDR3aa: CAISAGQRSNQPQHF; CDR3nt: TGTGCCATCAGTGCGGGCCAGCGTAGCAATCAGCCCCAGCATTTT
abundance: few; j_gene: TRBJ1-1; v_gene: TRBV7-9; d_gene: .; CDR3aa: CASSLVSGALVTEAFF; CDR3nt: TGTGCCAGCAGCTTAGTTTCGGGGGCCCTGGTCACTGAAGCTTTCTTT
abundance: .; j_gene: TRBJ1-5; v_gene: TRBV10-3; d_gene: .; CDR3aa: CAISEFAEGANQPQHF; CDR3nt: TGTGCCATCAGTGAGTTTGCGGAAGGGGCCAATCAGCCCCAGCATTTT
abundance: .; j_gene: TRBJ2-1; v_gene: TRBV5-8; d_gene: .; CDR3aa: CASSADGLRAGNEQFF; CDR3nt: TGTGCCAGCAGCGCCGACGGCCTCAGGGCGGGGAATGAGCAGTTCTTC
abundance: .; j_gene: TRBJ1-2; v_gene: TRBV5-1; d_gene: .; CDR3aa: CASSLAPTGYGYTF; CDR3nt: TGCGCCAGCAGCTTGGCCCCAACAGGCTATGGCTACACCTTC
abundance: .; j_gene: TRBJ1-2; v_gene: TRBV29-1; d_gene: .; CDR3aa: CSVVVPQGFYTF; CDR3nt: TGCAGCGTCGTCGTGCCCCAGGGATTCTACACCTTC
abundance: .; j_gene: TRBJ1-1; v_gene: TRBV5-1; d_gene: .; CDR3aa: CASSQIQWNTEAFF; CDR3nt: TGCGCCAGCAGCCAAATACAGTGGAACACTGAAGCTTTCTTT
abundance: .; j_gene: TRBJ2-7; v_gene: TRBV5-6; d_gene: .; CDR3aa: CASSPYGTTYSYEQYF; CDR3nt: TGTGCCAGCAGCCCTTACGGGACAACTTACTCCTACGAGCAGTACTTC
abundance: .; j_gene: TRBJ2-5; v_gene: TRBV14; d_gene: .; CDR3aa: CASSQDQTQETQYF; CDR3nt: TGTGCCAGCAGCCAAGATCAGACCCAAGAGACCCAGTACTTC
abundance: .; j_gene: TRBJ2-5; v_gene: TRBV18; d_gene: TRBD2; CDR3aa: CASSPGGETQYF; CDR3nt: TGTGCCAGCTCACCGGGAGGGGAGACCCAGTACTTC
abundance: few; j_gene: TRBJ2-1; v_gene: TRBV6-4; d_gene: TRBD2; CDR3aa: CASSGTSGGANEQFF; CDR3nt: TGTGCCAGCAGTGGGACTAGCGGGGGGGCCAATGAGCAGTTCTTC
abundance: .; j_gene: TRBJ2-3; v_gene: TRBV11-2; d_gene: TRBD2; CDR3aa: CASNQRGDTDTQYF; CDR3nt: TGTGCCAGCAACCAGCGGGGGGACACAGATACGCAGTATTTT